This TCR beta chain was documented in a study of blood T cell repertoires in COVID-19. Study summary: Sites in the United States, Italy and Spain provided acute and convalescent COVID-19 samples. Sources were T cells, B-cell-depleted T cells, or PBMCs; the material itself was cDNA or gDNA.

With V trimmed by 0 bases and J by 0 bases, 3 bases remained unmatched. The CDR3 spans 15 residues. Germline-derived CDR1 and CDR2 are SGDLS and YYNGEE. Profiled with immunoSEQ multiplex PCR; TCRdb holds only in-frame clones, not every one. Among 200,000 to 300,000 clones listed, approximately 82% were seen once. The clonotype originates from a man aged 25 to 40 who had recovered from COVID-19. The chain combines TRBV9 with TRBJ2-7; 7 bases match TRBD2. Sequenced sample: peripheral blood. CDR3 sequence (DNA): TGTGCCAGCAGCGTAGCGGCTAGCGGCTCCTACGAGCAGTACTTC. This translates into CASSVAASGSYEQYF.